Shown below are 7 T cell receptor beta chains from a single sample sequenced in a study of technical replicates of blood from several donors. Clones were sequenced by immunoSEQ multiplex PCR, and TCRdb holds only the in-frame ones, with some missing. The sample lists about 79,000 clones, about nine tenths occurring once. The sequenced sample was T cells isolated from PBMCs. All receptors come from a human donor in good health. Some clones in this sample may be carry-over from other donors' samples.

The chain uses TRBV19 and TRBJ2-7; 12 bases are a match to TRBD2. The CDR3 runs to 16 residues. The V segment lost 5 bases and the J segment 4 bases; nucleotides outside the gene matches: 9. The germline CDR1 and CDR2 sequences are LNHDA and SQIVND (reference sequence). CDR3 DNA sequence: TGTGCCAGTAGTTCCCTAGCGGGAGGGCCGAGTTACGAGCAGTACTTC. Its protein is CASSSLAGGPSYEQYF.

This chain links TRBV7-6 with TRBJ2-2, with a tentative D call TRBD1 (6 bases). CDR3 length: 16 amino acids. Germline V gene data show CDR1 as SGHVS and CDR2 as FNYEAQ. The V end was cut by 5 bases, the J end by 6 bases, with 19 bases between. The CDR3 spells CASSLGTLTGSGELFF. The CDR3 nucleotides are TGTGCCAGCAGCCTCGGGACGCTAACAGGGTCCGGGGAGCTGTTTTTT.

The chain employs TRBV7-3 and TRBJ2-1; 11 bases are a match to TRBD2. The CDR3 length is 15 residues. With 3 bases clipped from V and 5 bases from J, the junction kept 3 bases outside the gene matches. From germline, CDR1 is SGHTA and CDR2 FQGTGA. The CDR3: CASSLTSGTHNEQFF. CDR3 sequence (DNA): TGTGCCAGCAGCTTGACTAGCGGGACACACAATGAGCAGTTCTTC.

The chain couples TRBV6-5 to TRBJ2-3, with TRBD2 as a possible D gene (7 bases). The V gene's germline CDR1 is MNHEY and CDR2 SVGAGI. The V end lost 2 bases, the J end lost 8 bases, and 14 bases lay between the germline ends. This CDR3 has 14 amino acids. Here the CDR3 DNA reads TGTGCCAGCAGTTACCCACCGAGGGGGGGTACGCAGTATTTT. It encodes CASSYPPRGGTQYF.

The rearrangement joins TRBV19 to TRBJ2-7, with 10 nucleotides matching TRBD2. Germline CDR1 and CDR2: LNHDA and SQIVND (reference sequence). The CDR3 consists of 14 residues. V trimming: 0 bases; J trimming: 9 bases; junction bases outside the gene matches: 5. CDR3 DNA sequence: TGTGCCAGTAGTATAGAGGCTAGCGGGAGAGGGCAGTACTTC. Translated, it gives CASSIEASGRGQYF.

The chain is built from TRBV28 and TRBJ1-1; D gene unclear. V was trimmed by 2 bases and J by 5 bases, leaving 12 bases between them. CDR1 and CDR2 (germline): MDHEN, SYDVKM. The CDR3 runs 14 residues. CDR3 residues: CASSLARALTEAFF. The CDR3 nucleotides read TGTGCCAGCAGTTTAGCGAGGGCGCTGACTGAAGCTTTCTTT.

The genes are TRBV2 and TRBJ1-4, with D possibly being TRBD1 (6 bases). The CDR3 is 14 amino acids. V was cut by 10 bases and J by 8 bases, with 20 bases left in between. Germline V gene sequence: CDR1 SNHLY, CDR2 FYNNEI. In nucleotides, the CDR3 is TGTGCCACCATGATGGGGGCTTACTCCGAAAAACTGTTTTTT. Translation: CATMMGAYSEKLFF.